This T cell receptor beta chain was identified in a study of CD8 T cells in ankylosing spondylitis. Study findings and constraints: A motif of several highly homologous TCR beta variants was seen as apparently characteristic of ankylosing spondylitis blood.

The V and J ends lost 5 bases and 9 bases respectively, with 11 bases between them. CDR1 is LNHNV and CDR2 is YYDKDF in the germline V gene (reference sequence). This CDR3 is built from 12 residues. This clonotype was observed once. Its matching antigen is unknown. Quantitative 5'-RACE with molecular barcodes produced the TCR beta libraries. TCRdb independently ran MiXCR on the 5' RACE reads; one entry per CDR3 protein. The table shows some 840,000 distinct CDR3 sequences, with about 10% occurring only once. V and J are TRBV15 and TRBJ2-1; D is unresolved. The sequence was obtained from a male donor with ankylosing spondylitis. What was sequenced was blood, either unsorted or a sorted T cell fraction (not recorded which). CDR3 bases: TGTGCCACCAGCGTGGCGAGCACTGAGCAGTTCTTC. Encoded protein: CATSVASTEQFF.